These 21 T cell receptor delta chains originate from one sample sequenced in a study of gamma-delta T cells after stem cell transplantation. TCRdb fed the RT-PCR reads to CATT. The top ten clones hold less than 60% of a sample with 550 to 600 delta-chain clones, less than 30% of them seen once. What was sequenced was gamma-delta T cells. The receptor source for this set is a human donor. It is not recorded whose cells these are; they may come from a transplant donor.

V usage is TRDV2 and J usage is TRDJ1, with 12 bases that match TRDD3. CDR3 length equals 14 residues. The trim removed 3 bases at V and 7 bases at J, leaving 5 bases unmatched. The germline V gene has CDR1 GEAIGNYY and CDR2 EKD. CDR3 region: CACDGLGDTPKLIF. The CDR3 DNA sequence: TGTGCCTGTGACGGCCTGGGGGATACGCCTAAACTCATCTTT.

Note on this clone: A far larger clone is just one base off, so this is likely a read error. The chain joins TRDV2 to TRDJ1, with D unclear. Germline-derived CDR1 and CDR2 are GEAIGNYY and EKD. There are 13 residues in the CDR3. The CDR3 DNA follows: TGCGCCTGTGACACCAAGCTCACCGATAAACTCATCTTT. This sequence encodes CACDTKLTDKLIF.

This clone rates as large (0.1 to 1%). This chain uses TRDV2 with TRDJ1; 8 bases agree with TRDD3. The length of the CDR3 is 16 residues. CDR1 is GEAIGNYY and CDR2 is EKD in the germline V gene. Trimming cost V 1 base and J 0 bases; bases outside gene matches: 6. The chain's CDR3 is CACDTVGDPNTDKLIF. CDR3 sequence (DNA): TGTGCCTGTGACACGGTGGGGGATCCCAACACCGATAAACTCATCTTT.

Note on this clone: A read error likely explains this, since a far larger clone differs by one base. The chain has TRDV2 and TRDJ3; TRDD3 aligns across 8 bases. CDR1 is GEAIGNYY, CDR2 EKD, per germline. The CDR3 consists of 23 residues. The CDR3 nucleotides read TGTGCCTGTGACACTTTTACTGGGGGCCCTCCTGACCGCAGCTCCCGGGACACCCGACAGATGTTTTTC. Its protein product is CACDTFTGGPPDRSSRDTRQMFF.

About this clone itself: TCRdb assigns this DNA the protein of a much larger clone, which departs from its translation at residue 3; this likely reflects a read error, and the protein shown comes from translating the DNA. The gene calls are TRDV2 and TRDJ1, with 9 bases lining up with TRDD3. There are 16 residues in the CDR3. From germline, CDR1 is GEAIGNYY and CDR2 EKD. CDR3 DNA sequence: TGTGCCCGTGACATACTGGGGGACCAGGGTGGCTGGAAACTCATCTTT. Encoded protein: CARDILGDQGGWKLIF.

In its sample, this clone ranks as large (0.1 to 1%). The CDR3 nucleotides are TGTGCCTGTGACGTACTGGGGGATACGAAGGGGGTCACCGATAAACTCATCTTT. Its protein product is CACDVLGDTKGVTDKLIF. The chain employs TRDV2 and TRDJ1; 13 positions match TRDD3. J was trimmed by 1 base and V by 3 bases; bases with no gene match: 10. The germline V gene encodes CDR1 GEAIGNYY and CDR2 EKD. The CDR3 is made up of 18 amino acids.

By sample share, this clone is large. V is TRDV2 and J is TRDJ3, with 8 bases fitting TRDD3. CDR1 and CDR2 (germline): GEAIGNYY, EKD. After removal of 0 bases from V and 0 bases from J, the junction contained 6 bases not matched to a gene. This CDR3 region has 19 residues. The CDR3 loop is CACDTAWGTSSWDTRQMFF. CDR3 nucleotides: TGTGCCTGTGACACCGCCTGGGGGACAAGCTCCTGGGACACCCGACAGATGTTTTTC.

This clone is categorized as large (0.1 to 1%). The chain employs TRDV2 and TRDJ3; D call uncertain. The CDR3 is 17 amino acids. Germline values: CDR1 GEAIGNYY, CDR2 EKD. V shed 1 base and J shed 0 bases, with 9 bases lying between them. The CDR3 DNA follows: TGTGCCTGTGACACTACCGGAGACTCCTGGGACACCCGACAGATGTTTTTC. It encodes CACDTTGDSWDTRQMFF.

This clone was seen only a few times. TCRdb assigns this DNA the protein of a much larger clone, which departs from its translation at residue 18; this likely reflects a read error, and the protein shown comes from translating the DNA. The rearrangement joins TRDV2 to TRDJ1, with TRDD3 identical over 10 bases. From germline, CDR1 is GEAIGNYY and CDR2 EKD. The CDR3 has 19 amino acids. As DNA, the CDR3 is TGTGCCTGTGACACCATAACCGGAGGACTGGGGGATGAAACCGATAAACTCACCTTT. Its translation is CACDTITGGLGDETDKLTF.

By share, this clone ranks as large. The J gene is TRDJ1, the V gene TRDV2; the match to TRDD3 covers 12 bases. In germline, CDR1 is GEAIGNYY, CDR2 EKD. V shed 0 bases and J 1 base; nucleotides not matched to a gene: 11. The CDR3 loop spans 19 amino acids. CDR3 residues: CACDTVLGDTLGGTDKLIF. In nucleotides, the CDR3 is TGTGCCTGTGACACCGTTCTGGGGGATACGTTGGGGGGCACCGATAAACTCATCTTT.

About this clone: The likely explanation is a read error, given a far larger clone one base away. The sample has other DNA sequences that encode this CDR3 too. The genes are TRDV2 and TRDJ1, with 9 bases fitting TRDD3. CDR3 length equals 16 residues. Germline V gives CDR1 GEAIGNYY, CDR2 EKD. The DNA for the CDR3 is TGTGCCTGCGACACCGTATCACTGGGGGAGAACGATAAACTCATCTTT. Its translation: CACDTVSLGENDKLIF.

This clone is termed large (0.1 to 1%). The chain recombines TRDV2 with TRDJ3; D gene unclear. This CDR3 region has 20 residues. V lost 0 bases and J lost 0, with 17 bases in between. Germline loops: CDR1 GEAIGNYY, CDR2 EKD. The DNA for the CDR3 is TGTGCCTGTGACACCCCGGGAGCTACCTCGAGCTCCTGGGACACCCGACAGATGTTTTTC. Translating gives CACDTPGATSSSWDTRQMFF.

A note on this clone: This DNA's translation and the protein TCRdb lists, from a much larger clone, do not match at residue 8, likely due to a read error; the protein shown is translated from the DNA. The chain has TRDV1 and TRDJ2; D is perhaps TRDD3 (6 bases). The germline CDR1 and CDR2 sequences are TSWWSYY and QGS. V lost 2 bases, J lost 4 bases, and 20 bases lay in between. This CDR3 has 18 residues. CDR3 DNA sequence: TGTGCTCTTGGGGAATCCTGGGACAACTGGGTAAGGACAGCACAACTCTTCTTT. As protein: CALGESWDNWVRTAQLFF.

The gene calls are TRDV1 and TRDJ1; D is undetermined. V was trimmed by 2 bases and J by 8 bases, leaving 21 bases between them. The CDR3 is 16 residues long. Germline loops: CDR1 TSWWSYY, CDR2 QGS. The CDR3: CALGEFGKTSGLKLIF. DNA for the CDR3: TGTGCTCTTGGGGAATTCGGTAAGACATCCGGACTAAAACTCATCTTT.

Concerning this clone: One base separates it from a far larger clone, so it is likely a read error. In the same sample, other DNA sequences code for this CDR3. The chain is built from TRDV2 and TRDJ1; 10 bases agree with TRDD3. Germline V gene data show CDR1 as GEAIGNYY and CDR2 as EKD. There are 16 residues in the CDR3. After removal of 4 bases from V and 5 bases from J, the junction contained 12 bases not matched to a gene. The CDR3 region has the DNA TGTGCCTGTGATCCCCTGGGGGATAGTTCCGGAGATAAACTCATCTTT. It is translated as CACDPLGDSSGDKLIF.

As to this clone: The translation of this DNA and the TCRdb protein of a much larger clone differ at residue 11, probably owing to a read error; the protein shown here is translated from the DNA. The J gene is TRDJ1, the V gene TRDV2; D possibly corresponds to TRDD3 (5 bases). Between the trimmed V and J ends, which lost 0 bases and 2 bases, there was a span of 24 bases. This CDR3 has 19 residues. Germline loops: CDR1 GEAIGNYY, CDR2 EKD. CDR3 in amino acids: CACDTITGGLEDETDKLIF. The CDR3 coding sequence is TGTGCCTGTGACACCATAACCGGAGGACTGGAGGATGAAACCGATAAACTCATCTTT.

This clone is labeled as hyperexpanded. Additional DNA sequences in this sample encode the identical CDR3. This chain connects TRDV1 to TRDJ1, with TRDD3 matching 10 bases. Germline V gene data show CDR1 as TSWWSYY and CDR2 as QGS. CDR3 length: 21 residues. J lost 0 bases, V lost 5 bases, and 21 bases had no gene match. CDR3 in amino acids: CALGPPLAQIGTGGYTDKLIF. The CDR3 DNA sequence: TGTGCTCTTGGGCCCCCTTTGGCCCAAATTGGTACTGGGGGATACACCGATAAACTCATCTTT.

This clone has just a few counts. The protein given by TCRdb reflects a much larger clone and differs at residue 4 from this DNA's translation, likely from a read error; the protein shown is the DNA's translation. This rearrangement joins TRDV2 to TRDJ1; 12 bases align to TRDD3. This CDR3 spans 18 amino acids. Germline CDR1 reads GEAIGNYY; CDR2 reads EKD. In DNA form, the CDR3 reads TGTGCCTGTGGCACCTTACTGGGGGATACCCCACACACCGATAAACTCATCTTT. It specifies CACGTLLGDTPHTDKLIF.

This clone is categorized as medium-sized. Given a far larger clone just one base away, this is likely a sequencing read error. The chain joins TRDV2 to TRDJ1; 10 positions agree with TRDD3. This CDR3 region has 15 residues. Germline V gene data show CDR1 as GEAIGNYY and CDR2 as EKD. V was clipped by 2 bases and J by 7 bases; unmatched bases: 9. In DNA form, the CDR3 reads TGTGCCTGTGACAATCTCCCGGGGGATACGCCTAAACTCATCTTT. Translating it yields CACDNLPGDTPKLIF.

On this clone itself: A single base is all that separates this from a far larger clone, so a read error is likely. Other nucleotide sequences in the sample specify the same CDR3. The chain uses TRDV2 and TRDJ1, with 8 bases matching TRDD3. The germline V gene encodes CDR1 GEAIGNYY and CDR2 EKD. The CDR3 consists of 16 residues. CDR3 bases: TGTGCCTGTGACGATATTACTGGGGGGTACACTGATAAACTCATCTTT. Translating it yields CACDDITGGYTDKLIF.

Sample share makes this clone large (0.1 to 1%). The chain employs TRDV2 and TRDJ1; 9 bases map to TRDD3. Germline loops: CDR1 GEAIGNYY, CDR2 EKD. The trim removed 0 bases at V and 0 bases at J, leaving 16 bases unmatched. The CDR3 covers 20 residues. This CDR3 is CACDTVLGDTGGRYTDKLIF. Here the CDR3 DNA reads TGTGCCTGTGACACCGTACTGGGGGACACCGGCGGTAGGTACACCGATAAACTCATCTTT.